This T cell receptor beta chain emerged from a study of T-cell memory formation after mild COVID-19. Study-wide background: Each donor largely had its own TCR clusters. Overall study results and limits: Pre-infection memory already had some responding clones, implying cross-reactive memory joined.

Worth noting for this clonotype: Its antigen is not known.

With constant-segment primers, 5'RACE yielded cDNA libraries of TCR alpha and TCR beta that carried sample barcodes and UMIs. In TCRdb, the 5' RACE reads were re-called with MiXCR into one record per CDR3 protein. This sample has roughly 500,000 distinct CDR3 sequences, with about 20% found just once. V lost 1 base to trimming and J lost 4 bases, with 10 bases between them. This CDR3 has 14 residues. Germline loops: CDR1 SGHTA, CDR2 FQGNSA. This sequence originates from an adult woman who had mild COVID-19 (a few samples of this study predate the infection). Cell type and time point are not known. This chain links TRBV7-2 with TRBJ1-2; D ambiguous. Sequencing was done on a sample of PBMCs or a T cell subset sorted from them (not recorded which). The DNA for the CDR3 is TGTGCCAGCAGCTTAGAGGACGCATTCTATGGCTACACCTTC. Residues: CASSLEDAFYGYTF. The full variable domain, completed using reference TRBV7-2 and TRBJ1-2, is GAGVSQSPSNKVTEKGKDVELRCDPISGHTALYWYRQSLGQGLEFLIYFQGNSAPDKSGLPSDRFSAERTGGSVSTLTIQRTQQEDSAVYLCASSLEDAFYGYTFGSGTRLTVV.